This T cell receptor beta chain was found in a study of regulatory T cells in long-lasting Graves disease (dated by TCRdb to the early 2020s). Context from the whole study: Patients with newly diagnosed Graves' disease had been on antithyroid drugs for under 3 months. Patients with persistent Graves' disease were compared with patients with newly diagnosed Graves' disease using TCR sequencing and RNA sequencing of peripheral blood. The study was conducted in China and was registered as a clinical trial. A total of some 35 samples underwent TCR sequencing: about 13 from persistent and approximately 20 from newly diagnosed Graves' disease patients. The research as a whole found: Peripheral blood alone was examined, since thyroid tissue, which constituted the primary lesion, could not be accessed. The authors acknowledged the small sample size as a limitation that may reduce accuracy. Persistent patients shared more public clonotypes among themselves (around 2,800) than newly diagnosed patients did (approximately 900). Persistent Graves' disease patients showed lower TCR Shannon entropy and fewer highly expanded clones than newly diagnosed patients, suggesting clonal expansion. Preferential use of TRBV28, TRBJ1-2 and TRBJ2-5 was observed in persistent disease, whereas TRBV20-1 and TRBJ2-1 were favored in newly diagnosed disease. Sequencing and analysis were limited to the TCR beta chain.

The germline V gene specifies MDHEN as CDR1 and SYDVKM as CDR2. V sheds 5 bases and J sheds 5 bases, leaving 13 bases between their ends. The CDR3 measures 15 amino acids from cysteine to phenylalanine. The kept DNA is CDR3 alone, 45 bases in frame from the first base. Sample time point, as interpreted from the label and publication: newly diagnosed GD, antithyroid drugs for less than 3 months. For both TCR sequencing and RNA sequencing, RNA was extracted from PBMCs in TRIzol. The diagnosis of Graves' disease was made according to American Thyroid Association guidelines. The patients came from an endocrinology department in Xi'an, China. From each patient, approximately 10 milliliters of peripheral blood was collected into an EDTA anticoagulant tube. Ficoll Paque Plus density gradient separation was used to isolate PBMCs, and no further T cell sorting was performed. An Agilent 2100 Bioanalyzer and agarose gel were used to check RNA quality, while a NanoDrop 2000 measured RNA concentration.

About this clonotype: Its binding antigen is unknown. Nothing much larger sits one base from this clone, and base qualities are not available.

Receptor amplification or capture employed multiplex PCR. TCRdb names Illumina HiSeq 4000 as the instrument used. CDR3 regions were amplified by Arm-PCR with iRepertoire HTBI primers to construct TCR beta libraries. Before sequencing, the PCR products underwent gel purification. In the authors' own workflow: Gene usage analysis of CDR3 amino acid clonotypes relied on the roughly 60 TRBV and 15 or so TRBJ segments identified across samples. COPE and FqMerger were used to merge the filtered high-quality paired reads into contigs. Contigs were aligned with BLAST to IMGT TRBV, TRBD and TRBJ reference genes, and CDR3 was defined per IMGT. Any clonotype with a frequency above 0.1% was counted as a highly expanded clone. Shannon entropy was used to measure repertoire diversity, and the Gini coefficient was used to measure V-J evenness. A clonotype found in more than one individual was treated as public. TCRdb reprocessing: public reads trimmed at Q25 with fastp, clones called with MiXCR, in-frame beta chains kept. Each CDR3 protein appears once, grouped with its most common genes and DNA. The V and J calls were not made by the authors but by TCRdb's processing. The sample profile shows 400,000 to 550,000 distinct CDR3 sequences; under 15% of them were found once. The ten largest account for over 15% of the sample.

These data also formed part of another study, on T cells in Graves' hyperthyroidism and ophthalmopathy. The second source states: Graves' hyperthyroidism was defined as stable when no progression to ophthalmopathy occurred over 18 months of follow-up. Hyperthyroidism patients were newly diagnosed, with disease duration under 2 months, and aged 18 to 65 years. Any patient with an uncontrolled infection, another autoimmune disease, pregnancy or lactation was excluded. Diagnoses relied on clinical symptoms, serum thyroxine and TRAb, thyroid ultrasound and orbital computed tomography. A first-round RT-PCR of the TCR CDR3 used the HTBI primer set with the Qiagen OneStep RT-PCR kit. Most expanded thyroid clonotypes (frequency above 0.001) were also found in blood, which suggests that blood repertoires may mirror thyroid immune responses. Ophthalmopathy was separated from stable hyperthyroidism by a 13 V-J signature model, with roughly 88% sensitivity and just over 81% specificity obtained in cross-validation and 80%/75% obtained in testing. In validation, the model predicted progression to ophthalmopathy with over 60% sensitivity and roughly 72% specificity, a median of about six months before onset. To identify TCR V-J signatures that set the groups apart, the researchers used a discovery cohort of about a hundred patients, made up of around 40 with Graves' ophthalmopathy and some 55 with stable Graves' hyperthyroidism. Prospective prediction of ophthalmopathy was tested in an independent validation cohort of 18 hyperthyroidism patients and around 16 patients who later progressed to ophthalmopathy. The 95 to 100 discovery patients were randomly divided into training and test sets at a 7:3 ratio. In six Graves' hyperthyroidism patients, the study also compared T-cell repertoires from thyroid tissue with T-cell repertoires from blood. After sampling, hyperthyroidism patients received methimazole starting at 30 mg daily, and ophthalmopathy patients received high-dose intravenous methylprednisolone. Libraries were constructed in a second round of multiplex PCR, after which size selection and purification were performed. The libraries were sequenced on an Illumina HiSeq2000 using paired-end 100 bp reads. SOAPnuke was used to process the raw data, removing reads that contained adapters or uncalled bases, had a mean Phred below 15, or lacked an exact match to the constant primer or identifier. COPE v1.2.5 was used to merge the high-quality paired reads, and each unique nucleotide sequence was defined as a clonotype. MiTCR v1.1 was used to align the clonotypes against IMGT TRBV, TRBD and TRBJ reference segments. Analysis was restricted to V-J combinations with a frequency above 0.0001, which covered approximately 99% of repertoires. The TCS score was defined as the ratio of F50 (clonal expansion) to E x V (chaos), calculated using BLOSUM62-based TCRdist between CDR3 peptides within each V-J. Welch's t-statistics and random forest reduced just over 500 V-J features to roughly 13, which were used in a naive Bayes classifier (R e1071). Sample size was not statistically predetermined, and blinding of investigators to group allocation was not performed. According to the paper, TCR Vbeta CDR3 sequencing was carried out on some 140 peripheral blood samples, which came from some 41 ophthalmopathy, around 75 hyperthyroidism and approximately 17 progressor patients.

The specimen comprised peripheral blood mononuclear cells (PBMCs), sampled at new diagnosis, from a patient treated with antithyroid drugs. The receptor comes from a woman aged 25 to 39 with Graves disease. Donor details come from another sample of the same person, matched by shared clones. The receptor chain draws on TRBV28 and TRBJ1-6; the D region possibly corresponds to TRBD1 (5 bases align). The CDR3 here reads CASSRSGTHNSPLHF. The nucleotides read TGTGCCAGCAGTCGCTCCGGGACCCATAATTCACCCCTCCACTTT.